This paragraph covers one T cell receptor beta chain sequence. The sample belongs to a study of identical twins. TCRdb re-called the 5' RACE reads with MiXCR, one entry per CDR3 protein. The sample shows under 350,000 distinct CDR3 sequences, roughly 10% of them seen only once. These data were also filed under a second study, of yellow fever vaccine responses in identical twins.

This receptor was identified in a woman younger than 30 in good health. The specimen sequenced was CD8+ T cells sorted from blood.

The CDR3 here is CASSIAGGEYNEQFF. The DNA for the CDR3 is TGTGCCAGCAGCATAGCGGGGGGGGAGTACAATGAGCAGTTCTTC. The chain joins TRBV3-1 to TRBJ2-1; 11 bases align to TRBD2. CDR1 and CDR2 from the germline V gene are LGHDT and YNNKEL (reference sequence). V dropped 5 bases and J dropped 4; count of bases not matched to a gene: 4. There are 15 residues in the CDR3.